A selection of T cell receptor beta chains follows, all from one sample in a study of blood T cells in healthy people across ages. TCRdb processed the 5' RACE reads anew with MiXCR; each CDR3 protein has one entry. Among 800,000 or so distinct CDR3 sequences listed, under 80% were seen once. Sequencing was done on a sample of blood. These receptors originate from a man under 40 in good health. CDR3s include the opening cysteine and the closing phenylalanine or tryptophan. The D gene is left open where the match is weak. Size tells how often a clone was seen (once, few, many) or the class of an expanded clone, and some rows leave it out.

cdr3_aa: CSASPGLAGADTQYF; cdr3_nt: TGCAGTGCTAGCCCGGGACTAGCGGGGGCTGATACGCAGTATTTT; clone_size: .; v_call: TRBV20-1; d_call: TRBD2; j_call: TRBJ2-3
cdr3_aa: CASSLTSEALFF; cdr3_nt: TGTGCCAGCAGCTTAACTAGCGAGGCGCTGTTCTTC; clone_size: .; v_call: TRBV7-3; d_call: .; j_call: TRBJ2-1
cdr3_aa: CASSPQRGTVVLGYTF; cdr3_nt: TGTGCCAGCAGTCCCCAAAGGGGGACAGTCGTTCTGGGCTACACCTTC; clone_size: few; v_call: TRBV12-3/TRBV12-4; d_call: TRBD1; j_call: TRBJ1-2
cdr3_aa: CASTIGLASYNEQFF; cdr3_nt: TGTGCCAGCACAATTGGACTAGCCTCCTACAATGAGCAGTTCTTC; clone_size: .; v_call: TRBV2; d_call: TRBD2; j_call: TRBJ2-1
cdr3_aa: CASSQDLGFDGYTF; cdr3_nt: TGCGCCAGCAGCCAAGATCTAGGTTTCGATGGCTACACCTTC; clone_size: few; v_call: TRBV4-3; d_call: .; j_call: TRBJ1-2
cdr3_aa: CASRPGGNQPQHF; cdr3_nt: TGTGCCAGCAGACCAGGGGGCAATCAGCCCCAGCATTTT; clone_size: .; v_call: TRBV12-3/TRBV12-4; d_call: .; j_call: TRBJ1-5
cdr3_aa: CSVGTGRGTYEQYF; cdr3_nt: TGCAGCGTTGGTACGGGGAGGGGGACCTACGAGCAGTACTTC; clone_size: .; v_call: TRBV29-1; d_call: .; j_call: TRBJ2-7
cdr3_aa: CSAMFTSTDTQYF; cdr3_nt: TGCAGTGCAATGTTCACAAGCACAGATACGCAGTATTTT; clone_size: few; v_call: TRBV20-1; d_call: .; j_call: TRBJ2-3
cdr3_aa: CASSQDSGQYNSPLHF; cdr3_nt: TGCGCCAGCAGCCAAGATAGTGGGCAGTATAATTCACCCCTCCACTTT; clone_size: once; v_call: TRBV4-3; d_call: .; j_call: TRBJ1-6
cdr3_aa: CASSPPGLAGGLDEQFF; cdr3_nt: TGTGCCAGCTCACCACCAGGACTAGCGGGGGGGCTGGATGAGCAGTTCTTC; clone_size: .; v_call: TRBV18; d_call: TRBD2; j_call: TRBJ2-1